This is a list of T cell receptor beta chains from one sample in a study of cytomegalovirus exposure and HLA in healthy donors. Repertoires were generated with immunoSEQ multiplex PCR, while TCRdb's copy carries only in-frame clones and drops some. The repertoire holds about 160,000 clones, with 68% as singletons. The sequencing input was PBMCs. The receptors originated from a young woman in good health and CMV-seropositive. Both conserved end residues are part of each CDR3. D genes are given only for firm matches. Only some rows state a clone size, as once, few, many or a class for expanded clones.

TRBD1	TRBJ1-2	-	TRBV30	CAWSSLYRGTNYGYTF	TGTGCCTGGAGTTCCCTCTACAGGGGAACAAACTATGGCTACACCTTC
TRBD1	TRBJ1-1	-	TRBV18	CASSPTLDRGEAFF	TGTGCCAGCTCTCCAACCCTCGACAGGGGTGAAGCTTTCTTT
TRBD2	TRBJ2-7	-	TRBV4-2	CASSTQVAGVLGEQYF	TGTGCCAGCAGCACCCAAGTAGCGGGAGTCCTAGGCGAGCAGTACTTC
TRBD2	TRBJ2-3	-	TRBV19	CASSMSSGLTDTQYF	TGTGCCAGTAGTATGTCTAGCGGCCTCACAGATACGCAGTATTTT
TRBD1	TRBJ2-7	-	TRBV5-4	CASSLGGQGAYEQYF	TGTGCCAGCAGCTTGGGAGGACAGGGGGCCTACGAGCAGTACTTC
TRBD2	TRBJ2-5	-	TRBV30	CAWSPGLAQYF	TGTGCCTGGAGTCCGGGACTAGCCCAGTACTTC
-	TRBJ2-2	-	TRBV6-5	CASHDTYTGELFF	TGTGCCAGCCATGACACCTACACCGGGGAGCTGTTTTTT
-	TRBJ2-7	-	TRBV19	CASSIDLRGSSYEQYF	TGTGCCAGTAGTATAGATCTCAGGGGAAGCTCCTACGAGCAGTACTTC
-	TRBJ2-5	-	TRBV7-9	CASSSPLEAKKETQYF	TGTGCCAGCAGCTCACCCCTGGAGGCTAAAAAAGAGACCCAGTACTTC
TRBD2	TRBJ2-3	-	TRBV25-1	CASSESRLAGDTDTQYF	TGTGCCAGCAGTGAATCAAGACTAGCGGGGGATACAGATACGCAGTATTTT
TRBD2	TRBJ2-2	once	TRBV9	CASSVVPTSGTTNTGELFF	TGTGCCAGCAGCGTAGTCCCAACTAGCGGGACGACAAACACCGGGGAGCTGTTTTTT
TRBD2	TRBJ2-1	-	TRBV5-4	CASSPLGAGGLSVEQFF	TGTGCCAGCAGCCCCTTGGGTGCGGGGGGGCTTTCGGTGGAGCAGTTCTTC
TRBD1	TRBJ1-4	-	TRBV7-8	CASSRTDRGTTNEKLFF	TGTGCCAGCAGCCGAACGGACAGGGGGACAACTAATGAAAAACTGTTTTTT
TRBD1	TRBJ1-1	-	TRBV27	CASSWDRWREAFF	TGTGCCAGCAGTTGGGACAGATGGAGGGAAGCTTTCTTT
-	TRBJ2-3	-	TRBV18	CASSPPWGEHTDTQYF	TGTGCCAGCTCACCACCTTGGGGGGAGCACACAGATACGCAGTATTTT
-	TRBJ1-2	once	TRBV2	CASTRETPDGYTF	TGTGCCAGCACGAGAGAGACTCCGGATGGCTACACCTTC
TRBD1	TRBJ1-2	-	TRBV2	CASSGTGGEDGYTF	TGTGCCAGCAGCGGGACAGGGGGTGAGGATGGCTACACCTTC
TRBD2	TRBJ2-1	few	TRBV27	CASSLSAGGFDEQFF	TGTGCCAGCAGTTTATCCGCGGGAGGGTTCGATGAGCAGTTCTTC
-	TRBJ2-7	-	TRBV6-1	CASSPNYEQYF	TGTGCCAGCAGCCCAAACTACGAGCAGTACTTC
-	TRBJ1-2	few	TRBV5-6	CASSLHSGYTF	TGTGCCAGCAGCTTGCACTCGGGCTACACCTTC
TRBD2	TRBJ2-3	-	TRBV5-1	CASSLGLAGGPWGDTQYF	TGCGCCAGCAGCTTGGGACTAGCGGGAGGGCCATGGGGAGATACGCAGTATTTT
TRBD1	TRBJ2-1	-	TRBV19	CASSMGQGLVNEQFF	TGTGCCAGTAGTATGGGACAGGGCCTGGTGAATGAGCAGTTCTTC
-	TRBJ1-1	few	TRBV7-2	CASSPRRGSNTEAFF	TGTGCCAGCAGCCCGAGGCGGGGGTCGAACACTGAAGCTTTCTTT
-	TRBJ2-3	-	TRBV7-3	CASSLSSHTDTQYF	TGTGCCAGCAGCTTATCTAGTCACACAGATACGCAGTATTTT
-	TRBJ2-3	-	TRBV6-1	CASSELGGGVDTQYF	TGTGCCAGCAGTGAACTAGGGGGGGGCGTAGATACGCAGTATTTT
TRBD1	TRBJ1-5	-	TRBV7-8	CASSFSAGGVQPQHF	TGTGCCAGCAGCTTTTCCGCAGGGGGCGTTCAGCCCCAGCATTTT
-	TRBJ2-7	-	TRBV30	CARSTATGLSEQYF	TGTGCGCGTTCGACCGCCACGGGACTCTCGGAGCAGTACTTC
-	TRBJ1-1	once	TRBV28	CASSGLGGGSEAFF	TGTGCCAGCAGTGGATTAGGGGGTGGAAGTGAAGCTTTCTTT
-	TRBJ1-1	few	TRBV10-3	CAISDRALNTEAFF	TGTGCCATCAGTGACAGGGCGTTGAACACTGAAGCTTTCTTT
TRBD1	TRBJ1-4	-	TRBV27	CASSATGATTNEKLFF	TGTGCCAGCAGTGCGACAGGGGCTACAACTAATGAAAAACTGTTTTTT
-	TRBJ2-3	-	TRBV28	CASSLSSDTQYF	TGTGCCAGCAGTTTATCTTCAGATACGCAGTATTTT
-	TRBJ1-5	-	TRBV6-5	CASSYRRDQPQHF	TGTGCCAGCAGTTACCGGAGGGATCAGCCCCAGCATTTT
-	TRBJ2-1	-	TRBV20-1	CSARYYNEQFF	TGCAGTGCTAGATACTACAATGAGCAGTTCTTC
TRBD1	TRBJ2-7	-	TRBV5-6	CASSPRAGQGHYEQYF	TGTGCCAGCAGCCCAAGAGCCGGACAGGGTCACTACGAGCAGTACTTC
-	TRBJ1-2	-	TRBV5-6	CASSSIGQQYGYTF	TGTGCCAGCAGCTCAATAGGACAGCAGTATGGCTACACCTTC
-	TRBJ1-2	-	TRBV6-5	CASSYEPKHGYTF	TGTGCCAGCAGTTACGAGCCAAAGCATGGCTACACCTTC